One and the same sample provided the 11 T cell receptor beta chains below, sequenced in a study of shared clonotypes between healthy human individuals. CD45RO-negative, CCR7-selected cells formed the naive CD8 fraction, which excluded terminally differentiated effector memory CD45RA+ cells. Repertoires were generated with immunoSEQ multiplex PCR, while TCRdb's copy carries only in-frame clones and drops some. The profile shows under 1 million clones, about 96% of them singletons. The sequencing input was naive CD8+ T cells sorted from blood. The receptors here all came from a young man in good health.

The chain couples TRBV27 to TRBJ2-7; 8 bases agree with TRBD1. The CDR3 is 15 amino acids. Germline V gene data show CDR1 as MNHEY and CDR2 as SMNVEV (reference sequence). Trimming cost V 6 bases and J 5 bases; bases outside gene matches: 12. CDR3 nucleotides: TGTGCCAGCAGCGGGATCCAGGGGGCATTCCACGAGCAGTACTTC. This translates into CASSGIQGAFHEQYF.

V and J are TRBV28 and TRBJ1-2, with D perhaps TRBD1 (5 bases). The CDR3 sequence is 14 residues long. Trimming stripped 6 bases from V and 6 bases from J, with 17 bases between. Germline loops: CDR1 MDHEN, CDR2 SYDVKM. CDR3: CASSDRAAGDGYTF. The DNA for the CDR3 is TGTGCCAGCAGCGACCGGGCCGCGGGGGATGGCTACACCTTC.

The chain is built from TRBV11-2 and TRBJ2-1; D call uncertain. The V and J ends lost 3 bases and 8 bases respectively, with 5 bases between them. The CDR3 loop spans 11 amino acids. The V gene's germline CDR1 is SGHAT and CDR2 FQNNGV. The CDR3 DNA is TGTGCCAGCAGCTTCCAGGATGAGCAGTTCTTC. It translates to CASSFQDEQFF.

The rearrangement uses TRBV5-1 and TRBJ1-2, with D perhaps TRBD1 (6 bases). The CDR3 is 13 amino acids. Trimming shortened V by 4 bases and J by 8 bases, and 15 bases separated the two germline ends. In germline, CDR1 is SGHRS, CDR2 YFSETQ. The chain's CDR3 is CASSPPGASGYTF. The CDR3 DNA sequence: TGCGCCAGCAGCCCGCCAGGGGCGAGCGGCTACACCTTC.

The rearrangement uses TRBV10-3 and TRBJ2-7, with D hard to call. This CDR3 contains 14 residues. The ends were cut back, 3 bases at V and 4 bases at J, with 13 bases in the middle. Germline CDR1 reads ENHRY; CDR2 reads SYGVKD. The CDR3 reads CAISDFDRQYEQYF. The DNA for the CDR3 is TGTGCCATCAGTGATTTTGACCGTCAGTACGAGCAGTACTTC.

CDR3: CASSLGLVVLSGANVLTF. Here the CDR3 DNA reads TGTGCCAGCAGCTTAGGCCTTGTGGTCCTCTCTGGGGCCAACGTCCTGACTTTC. The chain joins TRBV13 to TRBJ2-6; D uncertain. V was trimmed by 0 bases and J by 0 bases, leaving 12 bases between them. Germline V gene sequence: CDR1 PRHDT, CDR2 FYEKMQ (reference sequence). The CDR3 has 18 residues.

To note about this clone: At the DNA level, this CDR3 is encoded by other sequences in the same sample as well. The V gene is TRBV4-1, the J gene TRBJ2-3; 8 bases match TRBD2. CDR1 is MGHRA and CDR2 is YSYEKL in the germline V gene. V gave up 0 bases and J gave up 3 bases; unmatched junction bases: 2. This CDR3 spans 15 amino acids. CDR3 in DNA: TGCGCCAGCAGCCAAGAAAGCGGGAGAACAGATACGCAGTATTTT. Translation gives CASSQESGRTDTQYF.

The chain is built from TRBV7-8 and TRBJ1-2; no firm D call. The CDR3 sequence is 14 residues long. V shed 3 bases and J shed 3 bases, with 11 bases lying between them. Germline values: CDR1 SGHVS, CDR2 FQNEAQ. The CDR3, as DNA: TGTGCCAGCAGCTTTTGGGATCCGGACTATGGCTACACCTTC. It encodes CASSFWDPDYGYTF.

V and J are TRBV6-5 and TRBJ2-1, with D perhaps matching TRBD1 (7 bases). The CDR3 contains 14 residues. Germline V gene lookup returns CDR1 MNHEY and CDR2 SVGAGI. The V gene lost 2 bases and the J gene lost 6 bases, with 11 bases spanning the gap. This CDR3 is CASSYQGEANEQFF. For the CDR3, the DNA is TGTGCCAGCAGTTACCAGGGGGAGGCCAATGAGCAGTTCTTC.

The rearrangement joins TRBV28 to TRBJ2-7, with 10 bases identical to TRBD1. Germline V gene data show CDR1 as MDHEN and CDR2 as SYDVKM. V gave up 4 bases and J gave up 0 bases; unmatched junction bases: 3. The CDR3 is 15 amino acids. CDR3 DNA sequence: TGTGCCAGCAGTTATCGACAGGGGGCCTCCTACGAGCAGTACTTC. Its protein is CASSYRQGASYEQYF.

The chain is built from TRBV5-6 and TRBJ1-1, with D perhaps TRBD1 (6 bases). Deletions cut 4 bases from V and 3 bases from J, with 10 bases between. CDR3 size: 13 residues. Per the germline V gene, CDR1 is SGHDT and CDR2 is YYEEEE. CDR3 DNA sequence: TGTGCCAGCAGCGTACAGGGATACACTGAAGCTTTCTTT. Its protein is CASSVQGYTEAFF.